The 23 T cell receptor beta chains in this list originate from one sample, sequenced in a study of cytomegalovirus exposure and HLA in healthy donors. Amplification used 60 Vbeta primers and 13 Jbeta primers. Using immunoSEQ multiplex PCR, the repertoire was profiled, and TCRdb retains in-frame clones only, with some absent. Among around 91,000 clones listed, roughly 84% were seen once. The sequenced material came from PBMCs. All receptors come from a man aged 18 to 30 in good health and CMV-seronegative.

The gene calls are TRBV18 and TRBJ1-6; D is ambiguous. The length of the CDR3 is 18 residues. Per the germline V gene, CDR1 is KGHSH and CDR2 is LQKENI. The ends were cut back, 2 bases at V and 0 bases at J, with 14 bases in the middle. CDR3 protein: CASSPYEIGSSYNSPLHF. The CDR3 DNA reads TGTGCCAGCTCACCATACGAGATTGGGAGCTCCTATAATTCACCCCTCCACTTT.

The rearrangement uses TRBV4-1 and TRBJ2-1, with 9 bases fitting TRBD2. Trimming removed 0 bases from V and 0 bases from J; junction bases left unmatched: 6. The CDR3 is made up of 18 amino acids. The germline V gene encodes CDR1 MGHRA and CDR2 YSYEKL. The CDR3 region has the DNA TGCGCCAGCAGCCAAGACCCGACTAGCGGCTTCTCCTACAATGAGCAGTTCTTC. Protein sequence: CASSQDPTSGFSYNEQFF.

The chain recombines TRBV30 with TRBJ2-3, with 11 bases that match TRBD2. This CDR3 has 17 amino acids. V gave up 1 base and J gave up 4 bases; unmatched junction bases: 10. Germline CDR1 and CDR2: GTSNPN and SVGIG (reference sequence). The CDR3 coding sequence is TGTGCCTGGAGTGGAACCCGGGCTAGCGGGAGGCCAGATACGCAGTATTTT. Its translation: CAWSGTRASGRPDTQYF.

The gene calls are TRBV30 and TRBJ2-3; a possible D gene is TRBD2 (5 bases). The ends were cut back, 0 bases at V and 3 bases at J, with 13 bases in the middle. There are 15 residues in the CDR3. CDR1 is GTSNPN, CDR2 SVGIG, per germline (reference sequence). CDR3 sequence reads: CAWSVTGWATDTQYF. CDR3 coding DNA: TGTGCCTGGAGTGTAACGGGGTGGGCAACAGATACGCAGTATTTT.

This chain uses TRBV15 with TRBJ2-7, with D maybe TRBD1 (5 bases). The CDR3 consists of 11 residues. V was pared by 0 bases and J by 9 bases, with 6 bases between. CDR1 and CDR2 from the germline V gene are LNHNV and YYDKDF (reference sequence). The CDR3 nucleotides are TGTGCCACCAGCAGAGACAGGGTGCAGTACTTC. It translates to CATSRDRVQYF.

The chain employs TRBV2 and TRBJ2-1; TRBD2 aligns across 10 bases. Germline assignment: CDR1 SNHLY and CDR2 FYNNEI. This CDR3 region has 17 residues. Trimming removed 6 bases from V and 7 bases from J; junction bases left unmatched: 15. CDR3 region: CASSQGPGLAELNEQFF. The CDR3 nucleotides are TGTGCCAGCAGCCAAGGTCCAGGACTAGCGGAATTAAATGAGCAGTTCTTC.

V usage is TRBV7-6 and J usage is TRBJ1-2, with TRBD1 matching 9 bases. This CDR3 has 13 amino acids. Germline V gene lookup returns CDR1 SGHVS and CDR2 FNYEAQ. J gave up 6 bases and V 3 bases, and 2 bases lay outside the gene matches. DNA of the CDR3: TGTGCCAGCAGCTTGAGACAGGGGGATGGCTACACCTTC. It specifies CASSLRQGDGYTF. Based on the CDR3 plus reference TRBV7-6 and TRBJ1-2, the full variable domain is GAGVSQSPRYKVTKRGQDVALRCDPISGHVSLYWYRQALGQGPEFLTYFNYEAQQDKSGLPNDRFSAERPEGSISTLTIQRTEQRDSAMYRCASSLRQGDGYTFGSGTRLTVV.

Only a few counts were recorded for this clone. This chain links TRBV27 with TRBJ1-5; TRBD1 aligns across 7 bases. V lost 5 bases to trimming and J lost 5 bases; unmatched junction nucleotides: 12. CDR3 length: 16 residues. The germline CDR1 and CDR2 sequences are MNHEY and SMNVEV (reference sequence). As DNA, the CDR3 is TGTGCCAGCAGTCCAACCGGGACAGCCTACCATCAGCCCCAGCATTTT. It codes for CASSPTGTAYHQPQHF.

This clone was counted a single time. The genes are TRBV30 and TRBJ1-2, with D possibly matching TRBD1 (5 bases). Germline V gene lookup returns CDR1 GTSNPN and CDR2 SVGIG (reference sequence). The CDR3 has 15 residues. V was trimmed by 7 bases and J by 2 bases, leaving 20 bases between them. DNA for the CDR3: TGTGCCTTACCCCAAGGCAGGGCGGGAAACTATGGCTACACCTTC. Its protein product is CALPQGRAGNYGYTF.

J is TRBJ1-5 and V is TRBV19; the match to TRBD1 covers 9 bases. Looked up from germline, CDR1 is LNHDA and CDR2 is SQIVND (reference sequence). V lost 3 bases to trimming and J lost 2 bases; unmatched junction nucleotides: 8. The CDR3 consists of 17 residues. The CDR3 DNA reads as TGTGCCAGTAGTATCGGGACAGGGTGGGTTGGCAATCAGCCCCAGCATTTT. Residues: CASSIGTGWVGNQPQHF. Based on the CDR3 plus reference TRBV19 and TRBJ1-5, the full variable domain is DGGITQSPKYLFRKEGQNVTLSCEQNLNHDAMYWYRQDPGQGLRLIYYSQIVNDFQKGDIAEGYSVSREKKESFPLTVTSAQKNPTAFYLCASSIGTGWVGNQPQHFGDGTRLSIL.

This chain links TRBV9 with TRBJ2-5, with TRBD2 matching 8 bases. The CDR3 length is 13 residues. V lost 4 bases, J lost 5 bases, and 4 bases stayed unmatched. Germline CDR1 is SGDLS and CDR2 is YYNGEE. The CDR3 region is CASSPPGGETQYF. The CDR3 bases are TGTGCCAGCAGCCCCCCGGGGGGGGAGACCCAGTACTTC.

The gene calls are TRBV27 and TRBJ2-7; D might be TRBD2 (6 bases). The V end was cut by 3 bases, the J end by 1 base, with 13 bases between. CDR1 is MNHEY and CDR2 is SMNVEV in the germline V gene (reference sequence). The CDR3 is 15 amino acids. The CDR3 here is CASSFRGFGSYEQYF. The CDR3 bases are TGTGCCAGCAGTTTTCGGGGGTTCGGGTCCTACGAGCAGTACTTC.

The V and J genes are TRBV7-2 and TRBJ2-5; maybe TRBD2 (7 bases). V lost 7 bases, J lost 4 bases, and 22 bases lay in between. CDR3 length: 16 amino acids. Germline V gene data show CDR1 as SGHTA and CDR2 as FQGNSA. The CDR3: CASTPEGGGVPETQYF. CDR3 DNA sequence: TGTGCCAGCACCCCGGAAGGGGGAGGGGTTCCAGAGACCCAGTACTTC.

The CDR3 here is CAISAGSGRAKNIQYF. The CDR3 DNA sequence: TGTGCCATCAGTGCTGGTAGCGGGAGGGCCAAAAACATTCAGTACTTC. V gene TRBV10-3 combines with J gene TRBJ2-4; TRBD2 aligns across 10 bases. Trimming removed 4 bases from V and 1 base from J; junction bases left unmatched: 4. Germline CDR1 and CDR2: ENHRY and SYGVKD. This CDR3 comprises 16 residues.

The rearrangement links TRBV5-1 to TRBJ2-7; D gene ambiguous. The CDR3 consists of 12 residues. From germline, CDR1 is SGHRS and CDR2 YFSETQ. V was trimmed by 2 bases and J by 5 bases, leaving 8 bases between them. Here the CDR3 DNA reads TGCGCCAGCAGCTTATCAAGCCACGAGCAGTACTTC. Translating it yields CASSLSSHEQYF.

This clone was seen a single time. The chain is built from TRBV18 and TRBJ2-1; no clear D gene. The V and J ends lost 5 bases and 5 bases respectively, with 10 bases between them. Germline CDR1 KGHSH, CDR2 LQKENI. The CDR3 loop spans 13 amino acids. The CDR3 reads CASSNGEDNEQFF. In DNA form, the CDR3 reads TGTGCCAGCTCAAACGGAGAAGACAATGAGCAGTTCTTC.

The CDR3 reads CASSLTGQTNYGYTF. The CDR3 region has the DNA TGCGCCAGCAGCCTCACCGGACAGACCAACTATGGCTACACCTTC. V usage is TRBV4-1 and J usage is TRBJ1-2; tentatively, D is TRBD1 (6 bases). The CDR3 totals 15 residues. With 4 bases removed from V and 2 bases from J, the gap between germline ends came to 14 bases. Germline V CDR1 and CDR2: MGHRA, YSYEKL.

V gene TRBV6-5 combines with J gene TRBJ2-5, with 8 nucleotides matching TRBD2. The end of the DNA fits TRBJ2-7 better, so the J call may be wrong. Germline CDR1 MNHEY, CDR2 SVGAGI. There are 14 residues in the CDR3. CDR3 amino acids: CASSLEREHDEQYF. In DNA form, the CDR3 reads TGTGCCAGCAGTTTAGAGCGGGAGCACGACGAGCAGTACTTC.

The chain has TRBV28 and TRBJ1-2; 9 bases are shared with TRBD1. The CDR3 length is 14 residues. Germline-derived CDR1 and CDR2 are MDHEN and SYDVKM. Losses at the gene ends were 4 bases for V and 6 bases for J; bases not matched to a gene: 6. Here the CDR3 reads CASSSAGQGHGYTF. The DNA of the CDR3 is TGTGCCAGCAGTTCCGCGGGACAGGGACATGGCTACACCTTC.

The rearrangement links TRBV7-8 to TRBJ2-2; D ambiguous. With 3 bases removed from V and 1 base from J, the gap between germline ends came to 9 bases. CDR1 and CDR2 from the germline V gene are SGHVS and FQNEAQ. The CDR3 is 15 amino acids. DNA of the CDR3: TGTGCCAGCAGCTTCTGGGCAGGGAACACCGGGGAGCTGTTTTTT. As protein: CASSFWAGNTGELFF.

The CDR3 spells CASSRDTREETQYF. In nucleotides, the CDR3 is TGTGCCAGCAGCCGGGACACAAGGGAAGAGACCCAGTACTTC. The V gene is TRBV11-2, the J gene TRBJ2-5, with D tentatively TRBD1 (6 bases). Germline V gene sequence: CDR1 SGHAT, CDR2 FQNNGV. The V gene lost 5 bases and the J gene lost 3 bases, with 13 bases spanning the gap. The length of the CDR3 is 14 residues.

This chain links TRBV27 with TRBJ2-7; 12 nucleotides match TRBD2. Germline V gives CDR1 MNHEY, CDR2 SMNVEV (reference sequence). The CDR3 extends over 16 amino acids. With V trimmed by 8 bases and J by 3 bases, 11 bases remained unmatched. The CDR3 DNA sequence: TGTGCCAGCCGATTCCTAGCGGGAGGGCTATACTACGAGCAGTACTTC. It codes for CASRFLAGGLYYEQYF.

The chain couples TRBV5-4 to TRBJ1-6; D gene uncertain. V gave up 0 bases and J gave up 3 bases, with 7 bases separating them. Germline CDR1 is SGHNT and CDR2 is YYREEE (reference sequence). This CDR3 is 15 amino acids long. The chain's CDR3 is CASSLARGYNSPLHF. CDR3 in DNA: TGTGCCAGCAGCTTGGCTCGGGGCTATAATTCACCCCTCCACTTT.